This TCR beta chain was retrieved from a study of cytomegalovirus exposure and HLA in healthy donors. Study outcomes and limitations: Three chains linked to CMV were shown in vitro to be specific for CMV antigens. Usually a TCR sequence was rare, but some public TCRs were found in many donors. Some TCR beta chains (roughly 160 of them) were listed as cytomegalovirus-associated.

Concerning this clone itself: Its antigen is currently unknown.

The CDR3 totals 16 residues. The V end was cut by 1 base, the J end by 0 bases, with 10 bases between. The germline V gene has CDR1 KGHSH and CDR2 LQKENI. PCR involved 60 Vbeta and 13 Jbeta primers. Sequenced by immunoSEQ multiplex PCR; TCRdb stores in-frame clones only, minus some. The sample has about 190,000 clones, approximately 78% seen once; the top ten hold under 0.9%. These donors, healthy bone marrow donors, were studied. The J gene is TRBJ1-3, the V gene TRBV18; D gene unclear. The sample consisted of PBMCs. The source of this sequence is a woman between 18 and 29 years old in good health and CMV-seronegative. CDR3 coding DNA: TGTGCCAGCTCACCACGCGATCAGGTCTCTGGAAACACCATATATTTT. It codes for CASSPRDQVSGNTIYF. Full variable domain (remainder filled in from reference TRBV18 and TRBJ1-3): NAGVMQNPRHLVRRRGQEARLRCSPMKGHSHVYWYRQLPEEGLKFMVYLQKENIIDESGMPKERFSAEFPKEGPSILRIQQVVRGDSAAYFCASSPRDQVSGNTIYFGEGSWLTVV.